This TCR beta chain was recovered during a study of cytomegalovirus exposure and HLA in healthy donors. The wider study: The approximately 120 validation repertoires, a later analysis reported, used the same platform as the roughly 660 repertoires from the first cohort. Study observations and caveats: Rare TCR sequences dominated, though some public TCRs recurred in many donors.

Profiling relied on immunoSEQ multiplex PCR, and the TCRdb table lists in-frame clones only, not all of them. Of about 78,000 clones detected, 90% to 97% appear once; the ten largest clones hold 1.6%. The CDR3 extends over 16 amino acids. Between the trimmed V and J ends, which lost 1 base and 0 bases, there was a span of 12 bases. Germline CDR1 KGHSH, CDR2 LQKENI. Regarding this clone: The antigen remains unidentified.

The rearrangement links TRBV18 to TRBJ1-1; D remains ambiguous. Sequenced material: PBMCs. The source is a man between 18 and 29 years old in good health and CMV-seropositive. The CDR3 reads CASSPRHPDLNTEAFF. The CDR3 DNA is TGTGCCAGCTCACCACGACACCCCGATCTGAACACTGAAGCTTTCTTT.